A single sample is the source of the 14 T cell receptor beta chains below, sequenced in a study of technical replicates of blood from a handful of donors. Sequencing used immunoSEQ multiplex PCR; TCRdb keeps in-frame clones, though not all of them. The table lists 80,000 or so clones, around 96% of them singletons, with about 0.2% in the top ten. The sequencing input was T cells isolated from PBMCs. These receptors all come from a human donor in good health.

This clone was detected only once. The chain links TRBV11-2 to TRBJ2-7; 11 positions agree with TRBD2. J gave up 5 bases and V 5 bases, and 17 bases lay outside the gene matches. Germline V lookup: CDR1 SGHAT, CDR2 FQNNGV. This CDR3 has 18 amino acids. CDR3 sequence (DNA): TGTGCCAGCAGCCGGTCGGGACTAGCGGAATTCTGGTATGACGAGCAGTACTTC. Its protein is CASSRSGLAEFWYDEQYF.

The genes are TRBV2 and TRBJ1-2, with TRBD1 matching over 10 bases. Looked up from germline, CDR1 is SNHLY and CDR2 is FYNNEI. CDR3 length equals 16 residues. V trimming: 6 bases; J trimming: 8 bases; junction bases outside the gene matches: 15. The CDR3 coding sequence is TGTGCCAGCAGGGAGGGGACAGGGGATTATGTTTCGGGCTACACCTTC. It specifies CASREGTGDYVSGYTF.

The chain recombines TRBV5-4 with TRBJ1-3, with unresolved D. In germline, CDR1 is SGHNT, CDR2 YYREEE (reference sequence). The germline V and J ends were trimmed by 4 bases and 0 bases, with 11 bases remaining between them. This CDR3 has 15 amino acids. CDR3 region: CASSRFDSSGNTIYF. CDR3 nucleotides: TGTGCCAGCAGCCGCTTTGACTCCTCTGGAAACACCATATATTTT. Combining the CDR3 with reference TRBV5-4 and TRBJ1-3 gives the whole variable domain ETGVTQSPTHLIKTRGQQVTLRCSSQSGHNTVSWYQQALGQGPQFIFQYYREEENGRGNFPPRFSGLQFPNYSSELNVNALELDDSALYLCASSRFDSSGNTIYFGEGSWLTVV.

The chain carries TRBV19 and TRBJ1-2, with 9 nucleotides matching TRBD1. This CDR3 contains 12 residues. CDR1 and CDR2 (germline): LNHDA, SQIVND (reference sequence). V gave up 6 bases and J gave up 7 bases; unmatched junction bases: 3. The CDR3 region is CASSTGGLGYTF. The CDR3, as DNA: TGTGCCAGTAGCACAGGGGGCCTTGGCTACACCTTC.

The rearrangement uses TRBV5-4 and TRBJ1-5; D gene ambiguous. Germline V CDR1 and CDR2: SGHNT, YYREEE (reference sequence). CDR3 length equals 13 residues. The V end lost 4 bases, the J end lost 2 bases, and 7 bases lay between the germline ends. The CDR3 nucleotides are TGTGCCAGCAGCCTGGCGGGCAATCAGCCCCAGCATTTT. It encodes CASSLAGNQPQHF.

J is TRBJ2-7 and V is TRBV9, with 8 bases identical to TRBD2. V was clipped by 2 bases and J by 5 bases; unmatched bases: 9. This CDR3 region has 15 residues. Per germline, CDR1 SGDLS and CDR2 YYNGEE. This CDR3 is CASSVGGAGYDEQYF. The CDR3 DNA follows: TGTGCCAGCAGCGTCGGGGGGGCTGGGTATGACGAGCAGTACTTC. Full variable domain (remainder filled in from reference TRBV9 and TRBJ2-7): DSGVTQTPKHLITATGQRVTLRCSPRSGDLSVYWYQQSLDQGLQFLIQYYNGEERAKGNILERFSAQQFPDLHSELNLSSLELGDSALYFCASSVGGAGYDEQYFGPGTRLTVT.

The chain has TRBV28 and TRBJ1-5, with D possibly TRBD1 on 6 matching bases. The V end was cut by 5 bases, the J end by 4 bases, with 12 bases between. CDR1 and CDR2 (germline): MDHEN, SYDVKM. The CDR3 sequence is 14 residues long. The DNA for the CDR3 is TGTGCCAGCAGTCCGGGACAAGGGAATCAGCCCCAGCATTTT. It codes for CASSPGQGNQPQHF.

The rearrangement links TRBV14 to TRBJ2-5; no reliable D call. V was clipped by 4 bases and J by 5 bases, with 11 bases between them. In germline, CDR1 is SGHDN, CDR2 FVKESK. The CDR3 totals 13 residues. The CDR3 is CASSRGRVETQYF. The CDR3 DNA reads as TGTGCCAGCAGCCGTGGGCGCGTTGAGACCCAGTACTTC.

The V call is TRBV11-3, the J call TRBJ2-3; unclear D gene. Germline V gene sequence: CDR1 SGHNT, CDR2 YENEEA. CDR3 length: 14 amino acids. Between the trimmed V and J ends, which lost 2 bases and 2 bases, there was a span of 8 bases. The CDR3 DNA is TGTGCCAGCAGCTTAATGGCAGACACAGATACGCAGTATTTT. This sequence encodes CASSLMADTDTQYF.

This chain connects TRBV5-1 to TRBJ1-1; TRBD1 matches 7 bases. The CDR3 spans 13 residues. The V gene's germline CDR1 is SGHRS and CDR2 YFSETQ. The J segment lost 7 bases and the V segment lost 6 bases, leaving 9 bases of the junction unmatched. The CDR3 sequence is CASNFGTDGEAFF. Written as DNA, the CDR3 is TGCGCCAGCAATTTCGGGACAGACGGTGAAGCTTTCTTT.

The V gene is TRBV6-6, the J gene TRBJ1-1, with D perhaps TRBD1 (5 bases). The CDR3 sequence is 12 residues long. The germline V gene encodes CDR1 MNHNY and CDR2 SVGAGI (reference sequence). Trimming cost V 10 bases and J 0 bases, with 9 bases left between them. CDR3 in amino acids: CATGGMNTEAFF. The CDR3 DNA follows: TGTGCCACGGGGGGAATGAACACTGAAGCTTTCTTT.

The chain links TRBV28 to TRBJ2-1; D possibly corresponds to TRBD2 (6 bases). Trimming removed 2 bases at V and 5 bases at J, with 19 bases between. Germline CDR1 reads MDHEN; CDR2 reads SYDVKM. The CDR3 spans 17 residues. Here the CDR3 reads CASSLNRRGVRDNEQFF. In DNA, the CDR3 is TGTGCCAGCAGTTTAAATCGGCGCGGGGTCAGGGACAATGAGCAGTTCTTC.

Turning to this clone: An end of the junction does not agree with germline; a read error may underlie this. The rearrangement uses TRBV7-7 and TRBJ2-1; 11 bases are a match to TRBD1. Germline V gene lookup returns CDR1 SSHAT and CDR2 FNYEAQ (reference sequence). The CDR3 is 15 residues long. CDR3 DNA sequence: TGTGCTAGCAGCTGGGGACAGGGGGTTGACAATGAGCAGTTCTTC. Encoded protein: CASSWGQGVDNEQFF.

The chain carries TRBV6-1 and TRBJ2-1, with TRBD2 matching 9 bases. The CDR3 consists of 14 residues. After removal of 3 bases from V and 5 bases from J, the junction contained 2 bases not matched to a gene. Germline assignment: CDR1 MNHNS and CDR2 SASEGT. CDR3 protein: CASSERLADNEQFF. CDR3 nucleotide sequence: TGTGCCAGCAGTGAGCGACTAGCGGACAATGAGCAGTTCTTC.